Sequencing of this T cell receptor beta chain was carried out in a study of blood T cells in healthy people across ages. Trimming took 5 bases from V and 4 from J; bases not matched to a gene: 8. The CDR3 loop spans 16 amino acids. Germline assignment: CDR1 MNHEY and CDR2 SMNVEV (reference sequence). Next came a second PCR, run for about 6 to 12 cycles, which used a sample-barcoded 5' primer along with a J-beta primer mix. Via MiXCR, TCRdb re-called the 5' RACE reads, giving one row per CDR3 protein. The table includes 600,000 to 650,000 distinct CDR3 sequences, around 54% detected once. This TCR was sampled from a man in his sixties in good health. The V and J genes are TRBV27 and TRBJ2-5; TRBD2 matches at 12 bases. The source material was blood. Written as DNA, the CDR3 is TGTGCCAGCAGTCTGGGACTAGCGGGCCGAGGAGAGACCCAGTACTTC. This sequence encodes CASSLGLAGRGETQYF.